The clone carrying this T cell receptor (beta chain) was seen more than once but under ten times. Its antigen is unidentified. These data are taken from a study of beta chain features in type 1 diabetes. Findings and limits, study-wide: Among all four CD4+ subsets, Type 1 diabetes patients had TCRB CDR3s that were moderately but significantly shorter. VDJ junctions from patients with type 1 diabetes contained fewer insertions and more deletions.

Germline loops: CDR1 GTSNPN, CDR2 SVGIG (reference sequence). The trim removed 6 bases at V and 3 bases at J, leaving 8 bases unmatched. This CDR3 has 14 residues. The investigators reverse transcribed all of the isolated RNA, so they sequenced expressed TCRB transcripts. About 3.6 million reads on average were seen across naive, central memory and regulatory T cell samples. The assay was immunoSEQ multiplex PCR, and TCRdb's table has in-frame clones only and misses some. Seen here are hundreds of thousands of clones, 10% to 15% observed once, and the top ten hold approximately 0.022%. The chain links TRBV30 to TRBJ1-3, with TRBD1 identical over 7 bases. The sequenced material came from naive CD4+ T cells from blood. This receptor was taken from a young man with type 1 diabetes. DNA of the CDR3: TGTGCCTGCCCAGGGGGGCGGTTTGGAAACACCATATATTTT. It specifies CACPGGRFGNTIYF.